One T cell receptor (beta chain) is described in this entry. What it recognizes is unknown. This sample is part of a study of PD-1 blockade in classical Hodgkin lymphoma. Overall study results and limits: Factors driving the repertoire differences, possibly disease activity or prior therapy, remain undefined. According to reports, newly diagnosed patients had lower baseline TCR diversity than healthy donors, and relapsed/refractory patients had lower baseline TCR diversity still. It was CD4+ TCR diversity, not CD8+, that rose significantly by C4D1. When nivolumab was started under 1 year after ASCT, patients were excluded.

Only in-frame clones appear in the TCRdb table, and some are missing; sequencing was by immunoSEQ multiplex PCR. Among approximately 24,000 clones listed, roughly 80% were seen once. Trimming took off 7 bases at V and 0 bases at J, with 12 bases between the two ends. The CDR3 is 15 residues long. Germline V gene lookup returns CDR1 SNHLY and CDR2 FYNNEI. The time point denotes: cycle 4 day 1 (C4D1), after around six weeks of nivolumab. The patients all showed relapse after autologous stem cell transplantation, while their brentuximab vedotin exposure varied. This clonotype was obtained from a human donor with classical Hodgkin lymphoma. V and J are TRBV2 and TRBJ1-4; tentatively, D is TRBD1 (6 bases). The sample was peripheral blood mononuclear cells (PBMCs), taken before the fourth cycle of nivolumab. The CDR3, as DNA: TGTGCCAGCACCGAGGACAGTGCAACTAATGAAAAACTGTTTTTT. Protein sequence: CASTEDSATNEKLFF. Filled out from reference TRBV2 and TRBJ1-4, the complete variable domain reads EPEVTQTPSHQVTQMGQEVILRCVPISNHLYFYWYRQILGQKVEFLVSFYNNEISEKSEIFDDQFSVERPDGSNFTLKIRSTKLEDSAMYFCASTEDSATNEKLFFGSGTQLSVL.